This T cell receptor (beta chain) was retrieved from a study of STAT5B mutations in CD4+ large granular lymphocyte leukemia. In its sample, this clone was seen a few times. Libraries were prepared by immunoSEQ multiplex PCR; TCRdb keeps only in-frame clonotypes and omits some of them. The sample records under 35,000 clones, 65% to 70% being singletons. The CDR3 has 12 residues. Germline loops: CDR1 SNHLY, CDR2 FYNNEI. V dropped 6 bases and J dropped 5 bases, with 10 bases sitting between them. V gene TRBV2 combines with J gene TRBJ1-1; D may be TRBD1 (5 bases). The specimen was CD4+ T cells from blood buffy coats. The receptor was derived from a human donor in good health. The CDR3, as DNA: TGTGCCAGCAGGGGTGGGGCAACTGAAGCTTTCTTT. Protein product: CASRGGATEAFF. Supplemented by reference TRBV2 and TRBJ1-1, the full variable domain reads EPEVTQTPSHQVTQMGQEVILRCVPISNHLYFYWYRQILGQKVEFLVSFYNNEISEKSEIFDDQFSVERPDGSNFTLKIRSTKLEDSAMYFCASRGGATEAFFGQGTRLTVV.